These 13 T cell receptor beta chains were all obtained from the same sample, sequenced in a study of shared clonotypes between healthy human individuals. Clones were sequenced by immunoSEQ multiplex PCR, and TCRdb holds only the in-frame ones, with some missing. The sample has under 850,000 clones, approximately 72% seen once; the top ten hold under 2%. Sample: memory CD4+ T cells sorted from blood. The subset was: CD45RA-negative fraction. The source of these receptors is a woman in her twenties or thirties in good health.

This clone has a handful of counts. The gene calls are TRBV7-9 and TRBJ2-5; no clear D. Germline CDR1 reads SEHNR; CDR2 reads FQNEAQ (reference sequence). This CDR3 is built from 12 residues. V shed 10 bases and J shed 2 bases, with 11 bases lying between them. The chain's CDR3 is CATVEAQETQYF. The CDR3 bases are TGTGCCACAGTAGAGGCTCAAGAGACCCAGTACTTC.

V and J are TRBV5-1 and TRBJ1-5; 8 nucleotides match TRBD1. The length of the CDR3 is 15 residues. Germline loops: CDR1 SGHRS, CDR2 YFSETQ. V shed 7 bases and J 7 bases; nucleotides not matched to a gene: 13. The CDR3: CASGQGAGADQPQHF. CDR3 coding DNA: TGCGCCAGCGGGCAGGGGGCTGGGGCGGACCAGCCCCAGCATTTT.

This rearrangement joins TRBV4-1 to TRBJ1-1; 10 bases agree with TRBD1. Per the germline V gene, CDR1 is MGHRA and CDR2 is YSYEKL. The CDR3 length is 14 residues. V lost 3 bases, J lost 11 bases, and 9 bases stayed unmatched. The CDR3, as DNA: TGCGCCAGCAGCCAGCCGGGACAGGGGTTTAAGGCTTTCTTT. This translates into CASSQPGQGFKAFF.

This clone was seen a single time. The CDR3 region is CASSRTGDSPLHF. The CDR3 DNA reads TGTGCCAGCAGCCGGACAGGGGATTCACCCCTCCACTTT. The rearrangement uses TRBV7-7 and TRBJ1-6; 9 nucleotides align to TRBD1. The V and J ends lost 5 bases and 8 bases, in that order; junction bases with no gene match: 1. Germline CDR1 and CDR2: SSHAT and FNYEAQ (reference sequence). The CDR3 is 13 residues long. Full variable domain (remainder filled in from reference TRBV7-7 and TRBJ1-6): GAGVSQSPRYKVTKRGQDVTLRCDPISSHATLYWYQQALGQGPEFLTYFNYEAQPDKSGLPSDRFSAERPEGSISTLTIQRTEQRDSAMYRCASSRTGDSPLHFGNGTRLTVT.

This clone was seen many times. This chain links TRBV4-2 with TRBJ1-2, with 7 bases lining up with TRBD1. V dropped 0 bases and J dropped 4; count of bases not matched to a gene: 5. This CDR3 contains 15 residues. Germline V gene lookup returns CDR1 LGHNA and CDR2 YNFKEQ. CDR3 loop: CASSQDWDRAYGYTF. The CDR3, as DNA: TGTGCCAGCAGCCAAGATTGGGACAGAGCCTATGGCTACACCTTC.

The chain links TRBV7-9 to TRBJ1-1; 8 bases line up with TRBD1. This CDR3 comprises 15 residues. The V gene end was trimmed by 3 bases and the J gene end by 1 base; junction bases not matched to a gene: 4. The germline V gene encodes CDR1 SEHNR and CDR2 FQNEAQ (reference sequence). The CDR3 DNA reads TGTGCCAGCAGCTTCCGAGGGACAGGGAACACTGAAGCTTTCTTT. Its protein product is CASSFRGTGNTEAFF.

The chain couples TRBV27 to TRBJ2-7, with 9 bases lining up with TRBD2. The length of the CDR3 is 13 residues. Germline CDR1 is MNHEY and CDR2 is SMNVEV (reference sequence). V lost 7 bases and J lost 5; bases outside the gene matches: 6. The CDR3 sequence: CASTPRTSDEQYF. The DNA for the CDR3 is TGTGCCAGCACCCCCAGGACTAGCGACGAGCAGTACTTC.

This chain connects TRBV5-4 to TRBJ2-2, with D perhaps TRBD1 (5 bases). The V end was cut by 3 bases, the J end by 1 base, with 19 bases between. Germline values: CDR1 SGHNT, CDR2 YYREEE (reference sequence). The length of the CDR3 is 18 residues. The CDR3 region is CASSSRQINPQNTGELFF. CDR3 nucleotides: TGTGCCAGCAGCTCTCGACAGATTAACCCTCAGAACACCGGGGAGCTGTTTTTT.

This clone was seen once. In the same sample, other DNA sequences code for this CDR3. CDR3 region: CASSKTGGPYNEQFF. The DNA of the CDR3 is TGTGCCAGTAGTAAGACGGGAGGTCCCTACAATGAGCAGTTCTTC. The chain employs TRBV19 and TRBJ2-1; TRBD2 matches at 7 bases. V lost 4 bases to trimming and J lost 2 bases; unmatched junction nucleotides: 5. The CDR3 runs 15 residues. Germline CDR1 reads LNHDA; CDR2 reads SQIVND (reference sequence).

The genes are TRBV18 and TRBJ2-3; D call uncertain. The CDR3 is made up of 16 amino acids. The germline CDR1 and CDR2 sequences are KGHSH and LQKENI. Trimming took 2 bases from V and 0 from J, leaving 12 bases between them. The DNA for the CDR3 is TGTGCCAGCTCACCAACTTTCGGCGGTAGCACAGATACGCAGTATTTT. Translating gives CASSPTFGGSTDTQYF. Combining the CDR3 with reference TRBV18 and TRBJ2-3 gives the whole variable domain NAGVMQNPRHLVRRRGQEARLRCSPMKGHSHVYWYRQLPEEGLKFMVYLQKENIIDESGMPKERFSAEFPKEGPSILRIQQVVRGDSAAYFCASSPTFGGSTDTQYFGPGTRLTVL.

This sequence joins TRBV29-1 and TRBJ2-1, with 9 bases aligning to TRBD1. The CDR3 is 14 residues long. The ends lost 4 bases at V and 9 bases at J; junction bases unmatched: 10. The germline V gene encodes CDR1 SQVTM and CDR2 ANQGSEA. In nucleotides, the CDR3 is TGCAGCGTTGGGAGACAGGGGGGGAACGGTGAGCAGTTCTTC. It codes for CSVGRQGGNGEQFF.

The table lists this clone with a count of one. The J gene is TRBJ1-2, the V gene TRBV19; D not certain. Germline CDR1 reads LNHDA; CDR2 reads SQIVND (reference sequence). The CDR3 contains 9 residues. The CDR3 DNA reads TGTCCCCATCTCGGGGGCTACACCTTC. Amino acids: CPHLGGYTF.

The chain employs TRBV27 and TRBJ2-3; 13 bases line up with TRBD2. Germline V lookup: CDR1 MNHEY, CDR2 SMNVEV (reference sequence). CDR3 length equals 20 residues. J was trimmed by 5 bases and V by 7 bases; bases with no gene match: 21. The CDR3 DNA is TGTGCCAGCATCTGCCGGGACAGGGAACTAGCGGGAGGGCCAGGAGATACGCAGTATTTT. This encodes CASICRDRELAGGPGDTQYF.